This passage covers 26 T cell receptor beta chains from one sample sequenced in a study of response to subunit inactivated influenza vaccine. TCRdb analysed the RT-PCR reads with MiXCR anew, one entry per CDR3 protein. The sample holds 500,000 or so distinct CDR3 sequences, 16% seen once. The starting material was CD4+ T cells sorted from PBMCs, obtained about 23 months after vaccination. Receptors were obtained from a man aged 50-75 years who received an inactivated influenza vaccine.

A few counts support this clonotype. The V and J genes are TRBV27 and TRBJ1-2; D gene unclear. Germline CDR1 and CDR2: MNHEY and SMNVEV (reference sequence). CDR3 size: 13 residues. Trimming took 0 bases from V and 4 from J, leaving 6 bases between them. CDR3 bases: TGTGCCAGCAGTTTATCGGGCCCCTATGGCTACACCTTC. Amino acids: CASSLSGPYGYTF.

This clonotype has more than one count but fewer than ten. This chain links TRBV20-1 with TRBJ2-7; D unresolved. The CDR3 is made up of 10 amino acids. Germline lookup yields CDR1 DFQATT and CDR2 SNEGSKA (reference sequence). The V end was cut by 3 bases, the J end by 5 bases, with 5 bases between. Written as DNA, the CDR3 is TGCAGTGCTAGTGTCCACGAGCAGTACTTC. Encoded protein: CSASVHEQYF.

A remark on this clonotype: A junction boundary mismatches the germline segment, possibly from a read error. The rearrangement joins TRBV6-5 to TRBJ2-4, with 12 bases aligning to TRBD2. CDR1 and CDR2 (germline): MNHEY, SVGAGI. The CDR3 totals 18 residues. CDR3: CASSHSSGGEVTKNIQYF. CDR3 DNA sequence: TGTGCCAGCAGTCACTCTAGCGGGGGGGAAGTGACCAAAAACATTCAGTACTTC.

This clonotype was found a few times. The DNA of the CDR3 is TGTGCCAGCAGCCATGCCGGGACTAGTTCCGAGCAGTACTTC. Encoded protein: CASSHAGTSSEQYF. The chain employs TRBV7-2 and TRBJ2-7, with TRBD2 identical over 8 bases. Unmatched junction bases numbered 9, after V lost 5 bases and J lost 6 bases. The CDR3 is 14 residues long. Germline lookup yields CDR1 SGHTA and CDR2 FQGNSA.

The rearrangement links TRBV5-4 to TRBJ2-1; D is ambiguous. In germline, CDR1 is SGHNT, CDR2 YYREEE (reference sequence). V shed 6 bases and J shed 0 bases, with 13 bases lying between them. The length of the CDR3 is 15 residues. DNA of the CDR3: TGTGCCAGCACCCCAGCCCTAACCTCCTACAATGAGCAGTTCTTC. Protein: CASTPALTSYNEQFF.

This clonotype occurred a few times. The rearrangement uses TRBV28 and TRBJ2-5; perhaps TRBD1 as D (5 bases). The V end was cut by 1 base, the J end by 5 bases, with 29 bases between. The CDR3 has 20 residues. CDR1 and CDR2 from the germline V gene are MDHEN and SYDVKM. The CDR3 DNA is TGTGCCAGCAGTTTATATTTCTGGGGAAGACAGACGAAATCGATGGAGACCCAGTACTTC. Protein product: CASSLYFWGRQTKSMETQYF. Drawing the rest from reference TRBV28 and TRBJ2-5, the complete variable domain is DVKVTQSSRYLVKRTGEKVFLECVQDMDHENMFWYRQDPGLGLRLIYFSYDVKMKEKGDIPEGYSVSREKKERFSLILESASTNQTSMYLCASSLYFWGRQTKSMETQYFGPGTRLLVL.

V and J are TRBV4-2 and TRBJ2-3; 8 bases align to TRBD2. In germline, CDR1 is LGHNA, CDR2 YNFKEQ. The CDR3 extends over 19 amino acids. V shed 0 bases and J 1 base; nucleotides not matched to a gene: 12. CDR3 region: CASSQDPGGLAGRTDTQYF. In nucleotides, the CDR3 is TGTGCCAGCAGCCAAGACCCGGGGGGTTTAGCGGGACGCACAGATACGCAGTATTTT.

This clonotype was seen repeatedly, ten times or more. The chain combines TRBV12-3 or TRBV12-4 with TRBJ1-6; D may be TRBD1 (5 bases). Trimming took off 2 bases at V and 10 bases at J, with 12 bases between the two ends. CDR3 size: 14 residues. The DNA of the CDR3 is TGTGCCAGCAGTTTACGACAGTCCAACTCACCCCTCCACTTT. Its protein product is CASSLRQSNSPLHF.

This clonotype was seen more than once but under ten times. V is TRBV5-1 and J is TRBJ2-2; D assignment may be TRBD1 or TRBD2 (5 bases each). The CDR3 extends over 14 amino acids. Trimming left V 7 bases short and J 1 base short, with 11 bases between. Germline V lookup: CDR1 SGHRS, CDR2 YFSETQ. In nucleotides, the CDR3 is TGCGCCAGCTTAGGGACGGAGAACACCGGGGAGCTGTTTTTT. This encodes CASLGTENTGELFF.

This sequence joins TRBV28 and TRBJ1-1; D is unclear. Germline V lookup: CDR1 MDHEN, CDR2 SYDVKM. The CDR3 runs 13 residues. Trimming shortened V by 6 bases and J by 0 bases, and 8 bases separated the two germline ends. CDR3 coding DNA: TGTGCCAGCAGGCTTCCTTTGAACACTGAAGCTTTCTTT. This encodes CASRLPLNTEAFF.

DNA for the CDR3: TGTGCCAGCAGTAGGGGACAGGGCGGGGTTCAGTACTTC. As protein: CASSRGQGGVQYF. The rearrangement uses TRBV27 and TRBJ2-4, with 9 bases lining up with TRBD1. This CDR3 comprises 13 residues. CDR1 is MNHEY, CDR2 SMNVEV, per germline (reference sequence). Trimming cost V 5 bases and J 11 bases; bases outside gene matches: 7.

This clonotype came up a few times. The chain recombines TRBV4-2 with TRBJ2-1; tentatively, D is TRBD1 (5 bases). CDR3 size: 16 residues. The germline CDR1 and CDR2 sequences are LGHNA and YNFKEQ. Trimming removed 1 base from V and 4 bases from J, with 14 bases in between. DNA for the CDR3: TGTGCCAGCAGCCAAGTTACAGGATCGCCTTACAATGAGCAGTTCTTC. It encodes CASSQVTGSPYNEQFF.

This clonotype was observed a handful of times. The chain links TRBV4-2 to TRBJ2-3, with D perhaps matching TRBD2 (5 bases). Trimming pared 0 bases from V and 1 base from J, leaving 11 bases between. Germline lookup yields CDR1 LGHNA and CDR2 YNFKEQ. The CDR3 runs to 16 residues. The CDR3 here is CASSQDSAAGTDTQYF. The CDR3 DNA follows: TGTGCCAGCAGCCAAGATAGCGCAGCCGGCACAGATACGCAGTATTTT.

This chain connects TRBV12-3 or TRBV12-4 to TRBJ2-1; D is possibly TRBD2 (6 bases). V was clipped by 6 bases and J by 9 bases, with 12 bases between them. The CDR3 has 12 amino acids. Here the CDR3 DNA reads TGTGCCAGCAGGACTAGTTCCGGTGAGCAGTTCTTC. Amino acid sequence: CASRTSSGEQFF.

The J gene is TRBJ2-1, the V gene TRBV29-1; D possibly uses TRBD1 or TRBD2 (5 bases each). Looked up from germline, CDR1 is SQVTM and CDR2 is ANQGSEA. The CDR3 totals 12 residues. Trimming took off 7 bases at V and 9 bases at J, with 16 bases between the two ends. CDR3 in DNA: TGCAGCGGGGCCGTGTTCGGGACTGAGCAGTTCTTC. It specifies CSGAVFGTEQFF.

This clonotype was seen more than once but under ten times. CDR3 in DNA: TGCAGTGCCGGGGTCTTGGCAACCTATACACAGTTCTTC. Its protein product is CSAGVLATYTQFF. V and J are TRBV20-1 and TRBJ2-1; tentatively, D is TRBD2 (5 bases). Germline V gives CDR1 DFQATT, CDR2 SNEGSKA (reference sequence). The CDR3 contains 13 residues. The germline V and J ends were trimmed by 6 bases and 13 bases, with 22 bases remaining between them.

V usage is TRBV12-3 or TRBV12-4 and J usage is TRBJ2-5, with 11 bases identical to TRBD2. Unmatched junction bases numbered 8, after V lost 3 bases and J lost 5 bases. The CDR3 totals 16 residues. The CDR3 nucleotides are TGTGCCAGCAGTTTTTTAACTAGCGGGAGATATGAGACCCAGTACTTC. It encodes CASSFLTSGRYETQYF.

This clonotype was picked up a small number of times. This chain links TRBV5-1 with TRBJ2-3; no definite D call. With 2 bases removed from V and 0 bases from J, the gap between germline ends came to 10 bases. The CDR3 has 15 amino acids. Germline V gene data show CDR1 as SGHRS and CDR2 as YFSETQ. CDR3 loop: CASSLRDASTDTQYF. The DNA of the CDR3 is TGCGCCAGCAGCTTAAGAGATGCTAGCACAGATACGCAGTATTTT. The full variable domain, rest sourced from reference TRBV5-1 and TRBJ2-3, is KAGVTQTPRYLIKTRGQQVTLSCSPISGHRSVSWYQQTPGQGLQFLFEYFSETQRNKGNFPGRFSGRQFSNSRSEMNVSTLELGDSALYLCASSLRDASTDTQYFGPGTRLTVL.

Only a few counts were recorded for this clonotype. V and J are TRBV28 and TRBJ1-5, with a possible D match to TRBD1 (6 bases). V was clipped by 7 bases and J by 5 bases, with 15 bases between them. The germline V gene encodes CDR1 MDHEN and CDR2 SYDVKM. The CDR3 loop spans 14 amino acids. CDR3 protein: CASTWGQGHQPQHF. The CDR3 coding sequence is TGTGCCAGCACCTGGGGCCAGGGGCATCAGCCCCAGCATTTT.

This clonotype appeared a few times. The rearrangement uses TRBV6-1 and TRBJ1-2; D is unresolved. The V end lost 6 bases, the J end lost 0 bases, and 8 bases lay between the germline ends. CDR3 length: 13 amino acids. The germline V gene encodes CDR1 MNHNS and CDR2 SASEGT. CDR3 sequence reads: CASRTTANYGYTF. The DNA for the CDR3 is TGTGCCAGCAGAACAACAGCTAACTATGGCTACACCTTC.

The table lists this clonotype with a few counts. The chain couples TRBV29-1 to TRBJ2-3, with D uncertain. Germline-derived CDR1 and CDR2 are SQVTM and ANQGSEA. The CDR3 has 13 amino acids. Trimming pared 7 bases from V and 5 bases from J, leaving 16 bases between. Written as DNA, the CDR3 is TGCAGCGGGGCCGAAACTATGGGAGATACGCAGTATTTT. This encodes CSGAETMGDTQYF.

This clonotype was detected a few times. In nucleotides, the CDR3 is TGTGCCTGGAGTGTAGGACCTGGGCAGTACTTC. Amino acids: CAWSVGPGQYF. The chain recombines TRBV30 with TRBJ2-7, with unresolved D. V lost 0 bases and J 9 bases, leaving 9 bases between the germline ends. The CDR3 is made up of 11 amino acids. CDR1 is GTSNPN and CDR2 is SVGIG in the germline V gene (reference sequence). The variable domain in full, completed from reference TRBV30 and TRBJ2-7, reads SQTIHQWPATLVQPVGSPLSLECTVEGTSNPNLYWYRQAAGRGLQLLFYSVGIGQISSEVPQNLSASRPQDRQFILSSKKLLLSDSGFYLCAWSVGPGQYFGPGTRLTVT.

This clonotype was recorded at least ten times. The chain is built from TRBV19 and TRBJ2-1, with D perhaps matching TRBD1 (6 bases). This CDR3 comprises 13 residues. Looked up from germline, CDR1 is LNHDA and CDR2 is SQIVND (reference sequence). V was trimmed by 6 bases and J by 4 bases, leaving 10 bases between them. CDR3 amino acids: CASSARGYNEQFF. CDR3 sequence (DNA): TGTGCCAGTAGCGCCAGGGGTTACAATGAGCAGTTCTTC.

This clonotype has at least ten counts. J is TRBJ1-1 and V is TRBV9; D ambiguous. Trimming took off 2 bases at V and 6 bases at J, with 11 bases between the two ends. The germline gives CDR1 SGDLS, CDR2 YYNGEE. The CDR3 totals 13 residues. The CDR3 loop reads CASSVEGYSEAFF. The CDR3 nucleotides read TGTGCCAGCAGCGTCGAGGGTTACTCTGAAGCTTTCTTT.

The rearrangement joins TRBV20-1 to TRBJ2-1; 10 nucleotides align to TRBD2. With V trimmed by 6 bases and J by 0 bases, 14 bases remained unmatched. The CDR3 is 18 residues long. Per germline, CDR1 DFQATT and CDR2 SNEGSKA (reference sequence). The CDR3 here is CSANRILSGGRSYNEQFF. The CDR3 nucleotides read TGCAGTGCAAACCGAATACTTAGCGGGGGGCGCTCCTACAATGAGCAGTTCTTC.

This clonotype was recorded a few times. V and J are TRBV11-2 and TRBJ2-1, with D possibly being TRBD1 or TRBD2 (5 bases each). Between the trimmed V and J ends, which lost 2 bases and 7 bases, there was a span of 15 bases. From germline, CDR1 is SGHAT and CDR2 FQNNGV. The CDR3 sequence is 15 residues long. In nucleotides, the CDR3 is TGTGCCAGCAGCTTACTATCCGGGACGATAAATGAGCAGTTCTTC. This codes for CASSLLSGTINEQFF.